The 9 T cell receptor beta chains below were found in one sample sequenced in a study of fetal regulatory T cell absence and autoimmunity. Assay used: immunoSEQ multiplex PCR; TCRdb lists only in-frame clones, some missing. The table lists more than 90,000 clones, about three quarters of them singletons. The sequencing sample was made of pancreas tissue. The receptor source for this set is a male donor with IPEX syndrome.

V gene TRBV2 combines with J gene TRBJ1-4, with D unclear. Germline V gene data show CDR1 as SNHLY and CDR2 as FYNNEI. V was shortened by 7 bases and J by 7 bases, with 13 bases between the two germline ends. The CDR3 covers 13 residues. CDR3 sequence (DNA): TGTGCCAGCAAGGCCCTAAGAACTGAAAAACTGTTTTTT. This encodes CASKALRTEKLFF.

This sequence joins TRBV29-1 and TRBJ2-5; D possibly corresponds to TRBD2 (5 bases). Germline values: CDR1 SQVTM, CDR2 ANQGSEA. The V gene lost 3 bases and the J gene lost 9 bases, with 17 bases spanning the gap. The CDR3 is 13 residues long. The CDR3 here is CSVDVESSAPQYF. The CDR3 DNA follows: TGCAGCGTTGATGTGGAGAGTAGCGCCCCCCAGTACTTC.

The V call is TRBV7-9, the J call TRBJ2-7; TRBD2 is a possible D gene (5 bases). Germline CDR1 reads SEHNR; CDR2 reads FQNEAQ (reference sequence). Trimming cost V 2 bases and J 6 bases, with 14 bases left between them. The CDR3 is 14 amino acids. The CDR3 DNA is TGTGCCAGCAGCTTAAAGGGTGGTCGGGGCGAGCAGTACTTC. Residues: CASSLKGGRGEQYF.

The rearrangement uses TRBV7-6 and TRBJ2-1, with 8 bases that match TRBD2. With 4 bases clipped from V and 8 bases from J, the junction kept 7 bases outside the gene matches. The length of the CDR3 is 14 residues. The germline V gene has CDR1 SGHVS and CDR2 FNYEAQ. The CDR3 sequence is CASSYGGGLDEQFF. The CDR3 nucleotides are TGTGCCAGCAGCTACGGGGGGGGGCTGGATGAGCAGTTCTTC.

This clone was recorded once. The chain links TRBV19 to TRBJ2-7; TRBD2 matches 11 bases. The germline CDR1 and CDR2 sequences are LNHDA and SQIVND (reference sequence). V trimming: 2 bases; J trimming: 2 bases; junction bases outside the gene matches: 11. The CDR3 extends over 18 amino acids. The CDR3 loop is CASSISLAGVPRTYEQYF. The CDR3 nucleotides are TGTGCCAGTAGTATATCACTAGCGGGAGTCCCTCGAACCTACGAGCAGTACTTC.

The chain carries TRBV5-1 and TRBJ2-7; 7 nucleotides line up with TRBD1. This CDR3 has 14 residues. CDR1 SGHRS and CDR2 YFSETQ come from the germline V gene. The V gene end was trimmed by 2 bases and the J gene end by 0 bases; junction bases not matched to a gene: 2. The CDR3 nucleotides read TGCGCCAGCAGCTTTACAGGGGACTCCTACGAGCAGTACTTC. Amino acid sequence: CASSFTGDSYEQYF.

This sequence joins TRBV2 and TRBJ2-2; D not resolved. The CDR3 has 13 residues. V lost 4 bases and J lost 4, with 7 bases in between. CDR1 SNHLY and CDR2 FYNNEI come from the germline V gene. CDR3 loop: CASSGSFTGELFF. The CDR3 DNA reads as TGTGCCAGCAGTGGTTCATTCACCGGGGAGCTGTTTTTT.

The V and J genes are TRBV4-1 and TRBJ1-1; a possible D gene is TRBD1 (5 bases). Per germline, CDR1 MGHRA and CDR2 YSYEKL. The V end was cut by 3 bases, the J end by 5 bases, with 10 bases between. This CDR3 contains 13 residues. The CDR3 sequence is CASSHPKGTEAFF. The CDR3, as DNA: TGCGCCAGCAGCCATCCTAAGGGGACTGAAGCTTTCTTT.

The CDR3 DNA sequence: TGCAGCGTTAGCGACTCCTACGAGCAGTACTTC. This encodes CSVSDSYEQYF. The chain combines TRBV29-1 with TRBJ2-7; D remains ambiguous. CDR3 length: 11 residues. The ends were cut back, 5 bases at V and 0 bases at J, with 5 bases in the middle. Looked up from germline, CDR1 is SQVTM and CDR2 is ANQGSEA.